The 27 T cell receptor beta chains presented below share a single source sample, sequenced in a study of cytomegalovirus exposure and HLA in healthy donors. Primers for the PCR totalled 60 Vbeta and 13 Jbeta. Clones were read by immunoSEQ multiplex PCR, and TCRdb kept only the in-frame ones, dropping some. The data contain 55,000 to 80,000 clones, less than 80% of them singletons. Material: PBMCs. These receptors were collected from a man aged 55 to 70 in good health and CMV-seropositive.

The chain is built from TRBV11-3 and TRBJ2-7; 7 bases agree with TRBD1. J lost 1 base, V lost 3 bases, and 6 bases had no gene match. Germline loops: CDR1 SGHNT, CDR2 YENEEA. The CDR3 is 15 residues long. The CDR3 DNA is TGTGCCAGCAGCTTTTTGACAGGGCGGTCCTACGAGCAGTACTTC. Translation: CASSFLTGRSYEQYF.

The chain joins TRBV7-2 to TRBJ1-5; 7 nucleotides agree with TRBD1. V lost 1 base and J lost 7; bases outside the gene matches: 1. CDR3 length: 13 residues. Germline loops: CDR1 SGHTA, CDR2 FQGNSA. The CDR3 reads CASSLGDRQPQHF. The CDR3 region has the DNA TGTGCCAGCAGCTTAGGGGACAGACAGCCCCAGCATTTT.

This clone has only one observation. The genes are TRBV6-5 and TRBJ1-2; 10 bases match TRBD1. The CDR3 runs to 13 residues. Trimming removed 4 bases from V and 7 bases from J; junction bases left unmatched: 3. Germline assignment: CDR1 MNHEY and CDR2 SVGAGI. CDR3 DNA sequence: TGTGCCAGCAGTTTCTGGACAGGGGGTGGCTACACCTTC. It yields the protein CASSFWTGGGYTF.

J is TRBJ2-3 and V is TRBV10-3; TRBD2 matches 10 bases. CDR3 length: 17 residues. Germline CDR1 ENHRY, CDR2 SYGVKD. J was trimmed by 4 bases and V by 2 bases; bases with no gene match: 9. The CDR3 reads CAISEGASGRSADTQYF. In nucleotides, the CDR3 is TGTGCCATCAGTGAGGGGGCTAGCGGGAGATCGGCAGATACGCAGTATTTT.

In DNA, the CDR3 is TGTGCCAGCTCCCTTAACAGGGGGCCGAGGGGAACTGAAGCTTTCTTT. It encodes CASSLNRGPRGTEAFF. The rearrangement joins TRBV18 to TRBJ1-1; 9 nucleotides agree with TRBD1. This CDR3 has 16 amino acids. Germline V CDR1 and CDR2: KGHSH, LQKENI. After removal of 6 bases from V and 5 bases from J, the junction contained 13 bases not matched to a gene.

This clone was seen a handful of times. The CDR3 DNA reads TGTGCCAGCCGGGGTTCGGGTTTTTTAACTAATGAAAAACTGTTTTTT. Its protein product is CASRGSGFLTNEKLFF. The chain is built from TRBV25-1 and TRBJ1-4; D call uncertain. Germline V gives CDR1 MGHDK, CDR2 SYGVNS. V lost 8 bases and J 1 base, leaving 17 bases between the germline ends. CDR3 length: 16 amino acids.

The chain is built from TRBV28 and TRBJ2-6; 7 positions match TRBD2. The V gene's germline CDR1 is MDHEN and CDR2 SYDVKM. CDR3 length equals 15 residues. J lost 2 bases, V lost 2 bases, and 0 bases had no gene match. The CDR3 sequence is CASSLGGAGANVLTF. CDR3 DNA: TGTGCCAGCAGTTTAGGGGGGGCTGGGGCCAACGTCCTGACTTTC. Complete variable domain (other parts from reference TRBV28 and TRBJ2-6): DVKVTQSSRYLVKRTGEKVFLECVQDMDHENMFWYRQDPGLGLRLIYFSYDVKMKEKGDIPEGYSVSREKKERFSLILESASTNQTSMYLCASSLGGAGANVLTFGAGSRLTVL.

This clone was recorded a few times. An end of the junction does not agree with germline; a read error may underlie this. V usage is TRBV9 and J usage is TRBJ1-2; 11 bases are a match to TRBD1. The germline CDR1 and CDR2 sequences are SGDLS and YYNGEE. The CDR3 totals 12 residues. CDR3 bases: TGTGCCAGCAGCGTAGGGACAGGGGGCTTCACCTTC. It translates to CASSVGTGGFTF.

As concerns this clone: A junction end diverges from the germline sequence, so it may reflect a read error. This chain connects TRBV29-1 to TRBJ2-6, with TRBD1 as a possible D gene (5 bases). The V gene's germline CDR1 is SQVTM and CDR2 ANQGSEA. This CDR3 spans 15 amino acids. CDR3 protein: CSVEDWGSGANGLTF. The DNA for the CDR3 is TGCAGCGTTGAAGATTGGGGTTCTGGGGCCAACGGCCTGACTTTC.

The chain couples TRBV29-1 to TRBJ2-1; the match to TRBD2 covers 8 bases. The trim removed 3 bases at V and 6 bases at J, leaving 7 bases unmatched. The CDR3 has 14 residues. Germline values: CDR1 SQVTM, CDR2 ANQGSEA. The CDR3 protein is CSVERGGPINEQFF. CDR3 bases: TGCAGCGTTGAGCGCGGGGGGCCCATCAATGAGCAGTTCTTC.

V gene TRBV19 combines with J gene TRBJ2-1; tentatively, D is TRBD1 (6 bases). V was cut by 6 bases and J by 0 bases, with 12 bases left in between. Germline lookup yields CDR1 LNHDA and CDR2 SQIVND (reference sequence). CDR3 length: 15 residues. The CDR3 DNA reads TGTGCCAGTAGCCTGGGACATTCCTCCTACAATGAGCAGTTCTTC. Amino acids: CASSLGHSSYNEQFF.

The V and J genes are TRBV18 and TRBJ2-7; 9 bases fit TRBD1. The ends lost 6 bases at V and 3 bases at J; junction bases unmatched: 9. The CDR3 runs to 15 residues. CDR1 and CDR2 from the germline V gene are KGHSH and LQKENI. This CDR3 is CASSPRTGDYYEQYF. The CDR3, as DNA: TGTGCCAGCTCCCCCAGGACAGGGGACTACTACGAGCAGTACTTC.

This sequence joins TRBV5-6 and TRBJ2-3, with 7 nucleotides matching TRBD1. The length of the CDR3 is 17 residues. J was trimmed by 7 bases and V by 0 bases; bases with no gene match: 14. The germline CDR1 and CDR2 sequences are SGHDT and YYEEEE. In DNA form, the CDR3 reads TGTGCCAGCAGCTTGGAAACCGGGACAGTTGGAACTTATACGCAGTATTTT. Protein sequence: CASSLETGTVGTYTQYF. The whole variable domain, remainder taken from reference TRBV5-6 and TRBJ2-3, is DAGVTQSPTHLIKTRGQQVTLRCSPKSGHDTVSWYQQALGQGPQFIFQYYEEEERQRGNFPDRFSGHQFPNYSSELNVNALLLGDSALYLCASSLETGTVGTYTQYFGPGTRLTVL.

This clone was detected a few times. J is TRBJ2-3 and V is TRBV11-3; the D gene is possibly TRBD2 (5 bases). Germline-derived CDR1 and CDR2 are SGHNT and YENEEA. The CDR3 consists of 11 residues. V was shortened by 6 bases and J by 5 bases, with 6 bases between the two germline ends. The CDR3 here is CASSRGDTQYF. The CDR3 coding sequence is TGTGCCAGCAGTCGGGGAGATACGCAGTATTTT. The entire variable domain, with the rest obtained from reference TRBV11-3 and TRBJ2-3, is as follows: EAGVVQSPRYKIIEKKQPVAFWCNPISGHNTLYWYLQNLGQGPELLIRYENEEAVDDSQLPKDRFSAERLKGVDSTLKIQPAELGDSAVYLCASSRGDTQYFGPGTRLTVL.

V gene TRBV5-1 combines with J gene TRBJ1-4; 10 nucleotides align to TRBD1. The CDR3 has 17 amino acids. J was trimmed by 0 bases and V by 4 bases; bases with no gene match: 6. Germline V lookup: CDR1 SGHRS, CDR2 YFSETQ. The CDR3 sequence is CASSRGQGFTTNEKLFF. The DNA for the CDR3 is TGCGCCAGCAGCCGGGGACAGGGGTTTACAACTAATGAAAAACTGTTTTTT.

CDR3 sequence (DNA): TGTGCCAGCAGCTTGGGAGGGACTAGCGGGACGAATGAGCAGTTCTTC. This gives the protein CASSLGGTSGTNEQFF. V usage is TRBV5-4 and J usage is TRBJ2-1; 13 bases align to TRBD2. Losses at the gene ends were 0 bases for V and 7 bases for J; bases not matched to a gene: 4. This CDR3 is 16 amino acids long. Looked up from germline, CDR1 is SGHNT and CDR2 is YYREEE (reference sequence).

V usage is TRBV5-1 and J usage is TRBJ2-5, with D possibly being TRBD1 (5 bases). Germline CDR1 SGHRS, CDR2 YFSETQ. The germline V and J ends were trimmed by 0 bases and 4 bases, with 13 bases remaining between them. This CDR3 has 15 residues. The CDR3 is CASSLAGPVVETQYF. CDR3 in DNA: TGCGCCAGCAGCTTGGCAGGGCCCGTGGTAGAGACCCAGTACTTC.

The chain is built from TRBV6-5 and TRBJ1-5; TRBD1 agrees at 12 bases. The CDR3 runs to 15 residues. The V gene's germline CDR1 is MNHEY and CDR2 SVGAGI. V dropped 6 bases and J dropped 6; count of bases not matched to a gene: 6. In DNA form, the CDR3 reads TGTGCCAGCAGCTTGGGACAGGGGGCCCGTCAGCCCCAGCATTTT. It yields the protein CASSLGQGARQPQHF.

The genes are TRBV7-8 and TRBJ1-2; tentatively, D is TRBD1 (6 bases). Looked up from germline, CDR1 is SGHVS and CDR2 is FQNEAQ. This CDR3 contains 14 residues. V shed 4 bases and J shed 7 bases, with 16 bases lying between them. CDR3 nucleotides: TGTGCCAGCAGCTCCAGGGACACCGCCTTTGGCTACACCTTC. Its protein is CASSSRDTAFGYTF.

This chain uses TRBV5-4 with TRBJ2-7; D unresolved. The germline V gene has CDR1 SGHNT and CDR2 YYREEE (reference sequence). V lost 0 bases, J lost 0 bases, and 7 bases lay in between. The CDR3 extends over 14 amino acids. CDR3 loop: CASSLAPSSYEQYF. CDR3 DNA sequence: TGTGCCAGCAGCTTGGCCCCGAGCTCCTACGAGCAGTACTTC.

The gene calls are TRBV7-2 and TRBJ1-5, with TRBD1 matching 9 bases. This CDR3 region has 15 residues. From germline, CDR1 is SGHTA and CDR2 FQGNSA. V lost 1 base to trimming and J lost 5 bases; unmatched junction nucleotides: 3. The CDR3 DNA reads TGTGCCAGCAGCTTAGAAGGGACAGGGTATCAGCCCCAGCATTTT. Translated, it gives CASSLEGTGYQPQHF.

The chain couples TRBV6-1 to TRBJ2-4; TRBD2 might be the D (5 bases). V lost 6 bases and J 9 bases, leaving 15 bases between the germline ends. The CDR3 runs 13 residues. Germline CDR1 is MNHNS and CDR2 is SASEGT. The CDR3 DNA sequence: TGTGCCAGCAGGGACCCGGAAGGAGGCATTCAGTACTTC. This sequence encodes CASRDPEGGIQYF.

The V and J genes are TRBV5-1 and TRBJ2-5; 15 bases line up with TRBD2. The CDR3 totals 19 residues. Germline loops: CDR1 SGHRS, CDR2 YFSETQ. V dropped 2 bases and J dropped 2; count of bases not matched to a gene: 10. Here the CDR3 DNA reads TGCGCCAGCAGCTTTTCCCGGACTAGCGGGGGGGCCGGGCAAGAGACCCAGTACTTC. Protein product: CASSFSRTSGGAGQETQYF. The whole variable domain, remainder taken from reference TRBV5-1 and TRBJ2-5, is KAGVTQTPRYLIKTRGQQVTLSCSPISGHRSVSWYQQTPGQGLQFLFEYFSETQRNKGNFPGRFSGRQFSNSRSEMNVSTLELGDSALYLCASSFSRTSGGAGQETQYFGPGTRLLVL.

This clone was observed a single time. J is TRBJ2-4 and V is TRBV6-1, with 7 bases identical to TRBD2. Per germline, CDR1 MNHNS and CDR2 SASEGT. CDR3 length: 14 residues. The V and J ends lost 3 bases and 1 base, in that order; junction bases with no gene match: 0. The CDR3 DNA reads TGTGCCAGCAGTGACGGGGGGGCCAAAAACATTCAGTACTTC. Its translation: CASSDGGAKNIQYF.

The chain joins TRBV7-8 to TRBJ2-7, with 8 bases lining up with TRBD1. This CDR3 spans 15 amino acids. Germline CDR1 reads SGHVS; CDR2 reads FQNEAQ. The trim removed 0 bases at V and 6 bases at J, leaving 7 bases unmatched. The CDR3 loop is CASSLAAGGASEQYF. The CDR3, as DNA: TGTGCCAGCAGCTTAGCGGCAGGGGGCGCTTCCGAGCAGTACTTC.

CDR3 protein: CATSRDVAGGFYEQYF. As DNA, the CDR3 is TGTGCCACCAGCAGAGACGTAGCAGGGGGCTTCTACGAGCAGTACTTC. The V call is TRBV15, the J call TRBJ2-7; 8 bases agree with TRBD1. The germline gives CDR1 LNHNV, CDR2 YYDKDF (reference sequence). The trim removed 0 bases at V and 3 bases at J, leaving 7 bases unmatched. This CDR3 has 16 residues.

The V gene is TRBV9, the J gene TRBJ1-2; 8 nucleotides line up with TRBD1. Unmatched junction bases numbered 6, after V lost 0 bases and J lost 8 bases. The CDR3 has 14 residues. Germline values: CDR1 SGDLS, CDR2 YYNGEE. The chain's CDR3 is CASSVAQGARGYTF. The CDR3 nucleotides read TGTGCCAGCAGCGTAGCCCAGGGGGCGCGAGGCTACACCTTC. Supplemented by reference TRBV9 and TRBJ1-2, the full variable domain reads DSGVTQTPKHLITATGQRVTLRCSPRSGDLSVYWYQQSLDQGLQFLIQYYNGEERAKGNILERFSAQQFPDLHSELNLSSLELGDSALYFCASSVAQGARGYTFGSGTRLTVV.